This T cell receptor beta chain is from a study of blood T cells in healthy people across ages. Study-wide findings and caveats: Age advanced and TCR beta diversity per million T cells fell, roughly linearly. Donor CMV infection status was unknown, possibly confounding age-related changes in expanded clonotypes.

This CDR3 is built from 16 residues. Germline-derived CDR1 and CDR2 are ENHRY and SYGVKD. A note on this clonotype: Its antigen is unidentified. The junction differs from germline at one of its ends, possibly a read error.

With each sample, at least 5 micrograms of total RNA were extracted. Together with a sample-barcoded 5' primer, a J-beta primer mix was included in a second PCR lasting roughly 6 to 12 cycles. A template-switch adaptor that had 12 random nucleotides put a tag on each cDNA molecule. TCRdb reanalysed the 5' RACE reads using MiXCR and keeps one entry per CDR3 protein. The sample holds some 1.7 million distinct CDR3 sequences; roughly 27% are singletons and the top ten take more than 6%. The clonotype comes from a woman under 40 in good health. The sample was blood. The genes are TRBV10-3 and TRBJ2-7, with 10 bases that match TRBD2. This CDR3 reads CVISDPASGSVGEQYF. DNA for the CDR3: TGTGTCATCAGTGACCCGGCTAGCGGGAGTGTTGGGGAGCAGTACTTC.